A single sample gave rise to the 12 T cell receptor beta chains below, sequenced in a study of T-cell memory formation after mild COVID-19 (dated by TCRdb to about 2021). The library was obtained by 5' RACE. TCRdb records Illumina NovaSeq 6000 as the sequencer. TCRdb itself trimmed the public reads at Q25 with fastp, ran MiXCR and retained productive beta chains. Duplicate CDR3 protein sequences are folded into a single record with the most common DNA and genes. Counted in this sample were roughly 560,000 distinct CDR3 sequences; 20% of them appeared once. About an eighth of the sample lies in the top ten. The material sequenced was PBMCs or a T cell subset sorted from them (not recorded which). Source of these receptors: an adult woman who had mild COVID-19 (a few samples of this study predate the infection). The sample titles of this study are shuffled in the database, so cell type and time point are left out; the donor was told from shared clones.

This clonotype has ten or more counts. This chain joins TRBV18 and TRBJ2-7, with unresolved D. The V end was cut by 4 bases, the J end by 0 bases, with 16 bases between. CDR3 length: 16 amino acids. CDR1 is KGHSH and CDR2 is LQKENI in the germline V gene. The CDR3 region is CASSLFSGTSSYEQYF. In nucleotides, the CDR3 is TGTGCCAGCTCACTCTTTTCAGGCACGAGCTCCTACGAGCAGTACTTC.

The V and J genes are TRBV12-3 or TRBV12-4 and TRBJ2-7, with 10 bases aligning to TRBD2. CDR3 length equals 15 residues. V shed 7 bases and J 1 base; nucleotides not matched to a gene: 7. CDR3: CASTGTSVLSYEQYF. CDR3 DNA sequence: TGTGCCAGCACCGGGACTAGCGTTTTGTCCTACGAGCAGTACTTC.

J is TRBJ2-7 and V is TRBV20-1, with D possibly matching TRBD1 (5 bases). CDR1 is DFQATT and CDR2 is SNEGSKA in the germline V gene (reference sequence). Trimming pared 3 bases from V and 1 base from J, leaving 13 bases between. The length of the CDR3 is 14 residues. As DNA, the CDR3 is TGCAGTGCTAGGGACATTGGAAGGTCCTACGAGCAGTACTTC. The encoded protein is CSARDIGRSYEQYF.

V usage is TRBV12-3 or TRBV12-4 and J usage is TRBJ1-1; TRBD1 matches at 7 bases. The CDR3 is made up of 16 amino acids. V lost 2 bases, J lost 1 base, and 7 bases stayed unmatched. As DNA, the CDR3 is TGTGCCAGCAGTTTATCACCGGGACAGCGGAACACTGAAGCTTTCTTT. The encoded protein is CASSLSPGQRNTEAFF.

The sample holds many counts of this clonotype. The chain links TRBV29-1 to TRBJ2-3; D remains unclear. V was cut by 4 bases and J by 4 bases, with 3 bases left in between. Germline CDR1 and CDR2: SQVTM and ANQGSEA. This CDR3 region has 10 residues. CDR3 DNA: TGCAGCGTTGGGGCAGATACGCAGTATTTT. As protein: CSVGADTQYF.

The sample holds a few counts of this clonotype. CDR3 sequence reads: CASTRGTGGVVADNQPQHF. The CDR3 nucleotides are TGTGCCAGCACCAGGGGGACAGGGGGTGTAGTCGCGGACAATCAGCCCCAGCATTTT. The genes are TRBV12-3 or TRBV12-4 and TRBJ1-5; 11 nucleotides agree with TRBD1. This CDR3 region has 19 residues. V dropped 7 bases and J dropped 3; count of bases not matched to a gene: 17.

V usage is TRBV9 and J usage is TRBJ2-1; D is undetermined. V dropped 0 bases and J dropped 10 bases, with 11 bases sitting between them. This CDR3 spans 13 amino acids. Looked up from germline, CDR1 is SGDLS and CDR2 is YYNGEE. CDR3 coding DNA: TGTGCCAGCAGCGTAGCTCCCCCCAGGGAGCAGTTCTTC. Translation: CASSVAPPREQFF. Full variable domain (missing parts from reference TRBV9 and TRBJ2-1): DSGVTQTPKHLITATGQRVTLRCSPRSGDLSVYWYQQSLDQGLQFLIQYYNGEERAKGNILERFSAQQFPDLHSELNLSSLELGDSALYFCASSVAPPREQFFGPGTRLTVL.

This clonotype appeared a few times. This rearrangement joins TRBV2 to TRBJ1-5; 7 bases map to TRBD1. This CDR3 spans 14 amino acids. Germline lookup yields CDR1 SNHLY and CDR2 FYNNEI. Trimming took 5 bases from V and 7 from J; bases not matched to a gene: 8. DNA for the CDR3: TGTGCCAGCAGTCTCTTTCAGGGGGAGCAGCCCCAGCATTTT. This sequence encodes CASSLFQGEQPQHF. Drawing the rest from reference TRBV2 and TRBJ1-5, the complete variable domain is EPEVTQTPSHQVTQMGQEVILRCVPISNHLYFYWYRQILGQKVEFLVSFYNNEISEKSEIFDDQFSVERPDGSNFTLKIRSTKLEDSAMYFCASSLFQGEQPQHFGDGTRLSIL.

This rearrangement joins TRBV4-1 to TRBJ2-5, with D possibly being TRBD2 (5 bases). Per the germline V gene, CDR1 is MGHRA and CDR2 is YSYEKL. The germline V and J ends were trimmed by 4 bases and 5 bases, with 17 bases remaining between them. The CDR3 loop spans 15 amino acids. The DNA of the CDR3 is TGCGCCAGCAGCCCCTCGGACCATTCGGGGGAGACCCAGTACTTC. It yields the protein CASSPSDHSGETQYF.

Only a few counts were recorded for this clonotype. The rearrangement links TRBV30 to TRBJ1-1; D not certain. CDR1 and CDR2 (germline): GTSNPN, SVGIG (reference sequence). V lost 1 base and J 4 bases, leaving 13 bases between the germline ends. The CDR3 totals 14 residues. CDR3 sequence: CAWSAVGVGTEAFF. CDR3 in DNA: TGTGCCTGGAGTGCGGTTGGGGTCGGCACTGAAGCTTTCTTT.

In this sample, this clonotype turned up a few times. The rearrangement joins TRBV6-2 or TRBV6-3 to TRBJ2-7; D gene uncertain. From germline, CDR1 is MNHEY and CDR2 SVGEGT. There are 14 residues in the CDR3. V was cut by 7 bases and J by 1 base, with 14 bases left in between. DNA of the CDR3: TGTGCCAGCACTGTGGACCGTAGTTCCTACGAGCAGTACTTC. Protein sequence: CASTVDRSSYEQYF.

This clonotype has only a few counts. The chain is built from TRBV4-2 and TRBJ2-1, with D maybe TRBD2 (5 bases). The CDR3 totals 15 residues. Trimming cost V 5 bases and J 5 bases, with 16 bases left between them. Per the germline V gene, CDR1 is LGHNA and CDR2 is YNFKEQ. The DNA for the CDR3 is TGTGCCAGCAGCACGGCCGGGTGGCGGGACAATGAGCAGTTCTTC. Residues: CASSTAGWRDNEQFF.